Below are 13 T cell receptor beta chains sequenced from a single sample in a study of glioma-infiltrating T cells. TCR alpha and beta CDR3 regions were amplified from RNA using iRepertoire nested multiplex PCR. Via MiXCR, TCRdb re-called the multiplex PCR reads, giving one row per CDR3 protein. The sample comprises more than 100,000 distinct CDR3 sequences, around 30% of which are singletons, and roughly 45% rests with the top ten. The sample taken for sequencing was glioma tissue, nonneoplastic brain tissue, or PBMCs (not recorded which). These receptors were collected from a human donor with low-grade glioma or glioblastoma, undergoing nonglioma brain surgery, or in good health (not recorded which).

The V call is TRBV6-2 or TRBV6-3, the J call TRBJ2-7; no reliable D call. V was pared by 5 bases and J by 0 bases, with 11 bases between. CDR1 MNHEY and CDR2 SVGEGT come from the germline V gene. This CDR3 is 14 amino acids long. The CDR3 is CASSIARSSYEQYF. CDR3 coding DNA: TGTGCCAGCAGTATAGCTCGCAGCTCCTACGAGCAGTACTTC.

This clonotype has more than one count but fewer than ten. The gene calls are TRBV4-2 and TRBJ1-6, with 7 nucleotides matching TRBD1. CDR3 size: 14 residues. CDR1 is LGHNA, CDR2 YNFKEQ, per germline. V was clipped by 4 bases and J by 8 bases; unmatched bases: 5. CDR3 region: CASSPGGRDSPLHF. Written as DNA, the CDR3 is TGTGCCAGCAGCCCAGGGGGTAGGGATTCACCCCTCCACTTT.

The table lists this clonotype with a few counts. This chain joins TRBV12-3 or TRBV12-4 and TRBJ1-6, with 9 bases identical to TRBD1. This CDR3 is built from 14 residues. With V trimmed by 5 bases and J by 7 bases, 3 bases remained unmatched. The CDR3 spells CASSAGTGNSPLHF. The DNA for the CDR3 is TGTGCCAGCAGTGCCGGGACAGGGAATTCACCCCTCCACTTT.

This clonotype was counted at least ten times. The V and J genes are TRBV4-2 and TRBJ2-7; 7 positions agree with TRBD1. Germline V lookup: CDR1 LGHNA, CDR2 YNFKEQ. J was trimmed by 3 bases and V by 4 bases; bases with no gene match: 9. This CDR3 has 15 amino acids. The CDR3: CASSLTDRTNYEQYF. In DNA, the CDR3 is TGTGCCAGCAGCCTTACGGACAGGACCAACTACGAGCAGTACTTC.

The gene calls are TRBV3-1 and TRBJ2-1; perhaps TRBD2 as D (7 bases). Per the germline V gene, CDR1 is LGHDT and CDR2 is YNNKEL (reference sequence). Trimming took 3 bases from V and 4 from J, leaving 16 bases between them. CDR3 length: 16 residues. The CDR3 region is CASSQASGGAYNEQFF. Written as DNA, the CDR3 is TGTGCCAGCAGCCAGGCCTCTGGGGGGGCGTACAATGAGCAGTTCTTC.

A word on this clonotype: A much larger clone lies one base from this, so it may be a read error. The chain joins TRBV19 to TRBJ1-1; D is perhaps TRBD1 (6 bases). CDR1 and CDR2 from the germline V gene are LNHDA and SQIVND (reference sequence). The CDR3 has 14 amino acids. This CDR3 is CASSTGRLKTEAFF. CDR3 nucleotide sequence: TGTGCCAGTTCGACAGGACGTTTGAAGACTGAAGCTTTCTTT.

Note on this clonotype: A read error may be the cause here, since a much bigger clone is one base away. The chain carries TRBV18 and TRBJ2-1; the match to TRBD2 covers 7 bases. Germline CDR1 is KGHSH and CDR2 is LQKENI. The CDR3 has 16 residues. V dropped 1 base and J dropped 0; count of bases not matched to a gene: 3. The CDR3: CASSPLWTSSYNEQFF. As DNA, the CDR3 is TGTGCCAGCTCACCACTCTGGACTAGCTCCTACAATGAGCAGTTCTTC.

The chain is built from TRBV19 and TRBJ2-7; maybe TRBD2 (6 bases). The CDR3 loop spans 13 amino acids. The germline V and J ends were trimmed by 0 bases and 4 bases, with 7 bases remaining between them. Per germline, CDR1 LNHDA and CDR2 SQIVND (reference sequence). For the CDR3, the DNA is TGTGCCAGTAGTATAGATCGGGGGTACGAGCAGTACTTC. Its protein is CASSIDRGYEQYF.

The genes are TRBV4-2 and TRBJ1-2; possibly TRBD1 for D (6 bases). This CDR3 spans 17 amino acids. V was trimmed by 0 bases and J by 8 bases, leaving 22 bases between them. Germline CDR1 LGHNA, CDR2 YNFKEQ. CDR3 nucleotide sequence: TGTGCCAGCAGCCAAGATGGTTGGCAGGGGCCCATCCGGGGCTACACCTTC. Translation: CASSQDGWQGPIRGYTF.

This chain joins TRBV3-1 and TRBJ1-3; D gene unclear. The V gene's germline CDR1 is LGHDT and CDR2 YNNKEL (reference sequence). V lost 6 bases and J 3 bases, leaving 12 bases between the germline ends. This CDR3 is 14 amino acids long. The CDR3 loop is CASSRGLFGNTIYF. Here the CDR3 DNA reads TGTGCCAGCAGTCGTGGACTTTTTGGAAACACCATATATTTT.

There are a few counts of this clonotype. The V and J genes are TRBV29-1 and TRBJ2-7; 10 nucleotides align to TRBD1. This CDR3 is 16 amino acids long. CDR1 and CDR2 (germline): SQVTM, ANQGSEA. The junction had 14 bases not matched to a gene; V was cut back by 2 bases and J by 7 bases. Here the CDR3 reads CSVERVKGQGMGEQYF. The CDR3 bases are TGCAGCGTTGAAAGGGTAAAGGGACAGGGGATGGGAGAGCAGTACTTC.

The chain carries TRBV9 and TRBJ1-2; no clear D. This CDR3 region has 15 residues. Trimming took off 0 bases at V and 3 bases at J, with 12 bases between the two ends. Germline V lookup: CDR1 SGDLS, CDR2 YYNGEE. The CDR3 region has the DNA TGTGCCAGCAGCGTAGGGGCAGGTGAGGACTATGGCTACACCTTC. It translates to CASSVGAGEDYGYTF.

This clonotype was recorded many times. The chain is built from TRBV6-6 and TRBJ2-3, with 8 nucleotides matching TRBD2. This CDR3 comprises 18 residues. Germline CDR1 reads MNHNY; CDR2 reads SVGAGI (reference sequence). Trimming cost V 0 bases and J 3 bases; bases outside gene matches: 11. The CDR3, as DNA: TGTGCCAGCAGTTACTCTCCAACGGGGGGGCCCCCGACAGATACGCAGTATTTT. Amino acids: CASSYSPTGGPPTDTQYF.